This is a list of T cell receptor beta chains from one sample in a study of T cell repertoires in cytomegalovirus infection. One entry per CDR3 protein results from TCRdb running MiXCR on the reads. The sample consists of some 180,000 distinct CDR3 sequences, 15% to 20% of them appearing once. Sequencing used CD8+ T cells from PBMCs. Receptors were obtained from a human donor in good health (CMV status not recorded). Some clones in this sample may be carry-over from other donors' samples. Each CDR3 is given with its conserved first and last residue. A D gene is named only where the DNA matches it firmly. The size of a clone is reported for some rows only, either as once, few or many, or as a class for expanded clones.

TRBD1,few,TRBJ1-6,TRBV6-2/TRBV6-3,CASSSSGTGANSPLHF,TGTGCCAGCAGTTCCTCCGGGACAGGTGCGAATTCACCCCTCCACTTT
-,-,TRBJ2-7,TRBV4-2,CASSQLDSHEQYF,TGTGCCAGCTCCCAATTGGACAGCCACGAGCAGTACTTC
TRBD2,-,TRBJ2-1,TRBV20-1,CSAIGQGGLAAALLYNEQFF,TGCAGTGCTATCGGGCAGGGAGGACTAGCGGCAGCCCTGCTCTACAATGAGCAGTTCTTC
TRBD1,-,TRBJ2-7,TRBV7-8,CASSFPQQGATGDLYEQYF,TGTGCCAGCAGTTTTCCCCAGCAGGGGGCAACGGGGGATCTCTACGAGCAGTACTTC
-,-,TRBJ2-7,TRBV5-5,CASSPGTEPYEQYF,TGTGCCAGCAGCCCGGGGACGGAGCCCTACGAGCAGTACTTC
TRBD1,-,TRBJ2-3,TRBV9,CASSVDPNSGGPTDTQYF,TGTGCCAGCAGCGTAGATCCGAACTCAGGGGGACCGACAGATACGCAGTATTTT
-,few,TRBJ1-4,TRBV7-2,CASSLRVWAGLDEKLFF,TGTGCCAGCAGCCTTCGGGTCTGGGCAGGCCTTGATGAAAAACTGTTTTTT
-,few,TRBJ2-1,TRBV7-2,CASSLARGRVTRDEQFF,TGTGCCAGCAGCTTAGCGCGAGGTCGGGTTACCAGGGATGAGCAGTTCTTC
-,few,TRBJ2-1,TRBV6-2/TRBV6-3,CASSYWSRYNEQFF,TGTGCCAGCAGTTACTGGTCAAGATACAATGAGCAGTTCTTC
TRBD1,-,TRBJ1-5,TRBV7-9,CASSHHRDSNSNQPQHF,TGTGCCAGCAGCCACCACCGGGACAGCAATAGCAATCAGCCCCAGCATTTT
TRBD1,-,TRBJ2-5,TRBV18,CASSPDRDSKETQYF,TGTGCCAGCTCACCTGACCGGGACAGTAAAGAGACCCAGTACTTC
-,few,TRBJ2-5,TRBV23-1,CASSQSGAQETQYF,TGCGCCAGCAGTCAATCAGGGGCGCAGGAGACCCAGTACTTC
-,-,TRBJ1-2,TRBV7-4,CASSPPVTVAFHGYTF,TGTGCCAGCAGCCCGCCGGTGACAGTAGCGTTTCATGGCTACACCTTC
-,few,TRBJ2-7,TRBV7-2,CASSLALSLGRTYEQYF,TGTGCCAGCAGCTTAGCGCTCTCCCTGGGGCGGACCTACGAGCAGTACTTC
-,many,TRBJ2-7,TRBV12-3/TRBV12-4,CASSPDYEQYF,TGTGCCAGCAGCCCGGACTACGAGCAGTACTTC
-,few,TRBJ2-6,TRBV2,CASSPWASGANVLTF,TGTGCCAGCAGCCCCTGGGCCTCTGGGGCCAACGTCCTGACTTTC
-,few,TRBJ2-5,TRBV6-5,CASSRLLGGEETQYF,TGTGCCAGCAGCCGCCTACTAGGGGGAGAAGAGACCCAGTACTTC
-,few,TRBJ1-2,TRBV7-9,CASSSSEVRYGYTF,TGTGCCAGCAGCTCATCTGAGGTCCGGTATGGCTACACCTTC
-,few,TRBJ2-5,TRBV6-2/TRBV6-3,CASSYPLDSQETQYF,TGTGCCAGCAGTTACCCCCTGGACAGTCAAGAGACCCAGTACTTC
-,-,TRBJ2-2,TRBV12-3/TRBV12-4,CASSLIVGGPSGELFF,TGTGCCAGCAGTTTAATCGTGGGGGGGCCCTCCGGGGAGCTGTTTTTT
-,few,TRBJ1-1,TRBV6-8,CASSYSDGEAFF,TGTGCCAGCAGTTACTCCGACGGGGAAGCTTTCTTT
-,-,TRBJ2-2,TRBV14,CASSQGGGRGTGELFF,TGTGCCAGCAGCCAAGGGGGCGGCCGGGGCACCGGGGAGCTGTTTTTT
-,-,TRBJ2-7,TRBV7-7,CASSLARGQGYEQYF,TGTGCCAGCAGCTTAGCGCGTGGGCAGGGCTACGAGCAGTACTTC
-,few,TRBJ2-1,TRBV9,CASSPSLQVREQFF,TGTGCCAGCAGCCCCTCCCTACAGGTCCGAGAGCAGTTCTTC
TRBD2,-,TRBJ2-3,TRBV10-3,CAISELWVAGGTDTQYF,TGTGCCATCAGTGAGTTATGGGTAGCGGGGGGCACAGATACGCAGTATTTT
-,-,TRBJ1-5,TRBV7-2,CASSLAPGIQPQHF,TGTGCCAGCAGCTTAGCGCCAGGAATTCAGCCCCAGCATTTT
TRBD1,-,TRBJ2-2,TRBV28,CASRSGQGVVGELFF,TGTGCCAGCAGGTCTGGACAGGGGGTGGTCGGGGAGCTGTTTTTT
-,-,TRBJ1-5,TRBV7-6,CASSPSGQGWPQHF,TGTGCCAGCAGCCCCTCGGGGCAGGGGTGGCCCCAGCATTTT
-,-,TRBJ1-2,TRBV4-1,CASGSVSGYTF,TGCGCCAGCGGGTCGGTAAGCGGCTACACCTTC
TRBD1,-,TRBJ1-1,TRBV7-2,CASSLPLDRAEAFF,TGTGCCAGCAGCTTACCCCTGGACAGGGCTGAAGCTTTCTTT
TRBD2,-,TRBJ2-7,TRBV6-5,CASSWGGYEQYF,TGTGCCAGCAGTTGGGGGGGCTACGAGCAGTACTTC
TRBD1,few,TRBJ1-1,TRBV7-6,CASSSVQGVNTEAFF,TGTGCCAGCAGCTCCGTACAGGGGGTGAACACTGAAGCTTTCTTT
-,few,TRBJ2-3,TRBV7-2,CASSLDRFERGTDTQYF,TGTGCCAGCAGCTTAGATCGGTTCGAGAGGGGGACAGATACGCAGTATTTT
TRBD1,-,TRBJ1-1,TRBV2,CASRRDSVGAEAFF,TGTGCCAGCAGGCGGGACAGCGTTGGGGCTGAAGCTTTCTTT
-,few,TRBJ2-1,TRBV28,CASSFIDNNEQFF,TGTGCCAGCAGTTTCATCGACAACAATGAGCAGTTCTTC
-,-,TRBJ1-1,TRBV7-6,CASSLVIHGMNTEAFF,TGTGCCAGCAGCTTAGTAATCCACGGAATGAACACTGAAGCTTTCTTT
-,-,TRBJ1-6,TRBV6-2/TRBV6-3,CASSRDGLTNSPLHF,TGTGCCAGCAGCCGGGACGGACTTACCAATTCACCCCTCCACTTT
TRBD2,-,TRBJ2-1,TRBV4-1,CASTRLAGSNEQFF,TGTGCCAGCACCCGTTTAGCGGGGAGCAATGAGCAGTTCTTC
-,-,TRBJ2-5,TRBV27,CASSLFKGETQYF,TGTGCCAGCAGTTTATTCAAGGGGGAGACCCAGTACTTC
-,-,TRBJ1-2,TRBV7-2,CASSLGGRDGYTF,TGTGCCAGCAGCTTAGGGGGTAGGGATGGCTACACCTTC